The 25 T cell receptor beta chains in this list originate from one sample, sequenced in a study of cytotoxic CD8 clonotypes in ibrutinib-treated CLL. The method was immunoSEQ multiplex PCR; TCRdb's version includes in-frame clones alone and lacks a portion of them. The sample shows about 160,000 clones, roughly 86% of them seen only once. The sample was PBMCs, taken after 12 months of ibrutinib treatment. The origin of the receptors is a human donor with chronic lymphocytic leukemia.

The chain recombines TRBV5-1 with TRBJ1-4; 7 bases are a match to TRBD1. The CDR3 is 16 residues long. Germline trimming cut 3 bases from V and 3 bases from J; bases unmatched to any gene: 8. Per germline, CDR1 SGHRS and CDR2 YFSETQ. CDR3 DNA: TGCGCCAGCAGCTCGCGAGCGACAGGGTCTAATGAAAAACTGTTTTTT. Residues: CASSSRATGSNEKLFF.

V is TRBV9 and J is TRBJ1-4, with D uncertain. Trimming pared 3 bases from V and 0 bases from J, leaving 9 bases between. This CDR3 spans 15 amino acids. Germline V lookup: CDR1 SGDLS, CDR2 YYNGEE. This CDR3 reads CASSADPATNEKLFF. The CDR3 bases are TGTGCCAGCAGCGCCGACCCTGCAACTAATGAAAAACTGTTTTTT.

The chain recombines TRBV7-9 with TRBJ1-1; the match to TRBD1 covers 7 bases. The V segment lost 2 bases and the J segment 4 bases; nucleotides outside the gene matches: 4. Germline CDR1 SEHNR, CDR2 FQNEAQ (reference sequence). This CDR3 has 14 amino acids. CDR3 region: CASSLQGGTTEAFF. In DNA, the CDR3 is TGTGCCAGCAGCTTACAGGGGGGAACCACTGAAGCTTTCTTT.

This clone was counted once. The chain joins TRBV29-1 to TRBJ2-7; 12 bases match TRBD2. In germline, CDR1 is SQVTM, CDR2 ANQGSEA. CDR3 length: 13 residues. The J segment lost 7 bases and the V segment lost 5 bases, leaving 6 bases of the junction unmatched. CDR3 region: CSVSSGGGREQYF. The CDR3, as DNA: TGCAGCGTTTCTAGCGGGGGGGGTCGGGAGCAGTACTTC.

The V call is TRBV29-1, the J call TRBJ1-1; TRBD1 matches 7 bases. With V trimmed by 3 bases and J by 1 base, 2 bases remained unmatched. CDR1 and CDR2 from the germline V gene are SQVTM and ANQGSEA. This CDR3 is 13 amino acids long. This CDR3 reads CSVDGTENTEAFF. DNA of the CDR3: TGCAGCGTTGACGGGACAGAGAACACTGAAGCTTTCTTT. Variable domain in full (rest from reference TRBV29-1 and TRBJ1-1): SAVISQKPSRDICQRGTSLTIQCQVDSQVTMMFWYRQQPGQSLTLIATANQGSEATYESGFVIDKFPISRPNLTFSTLTVSNMSPEDSSIYLCSVDGTENTEAFFGQGTRLTVV.

The chain uses TRBV5-6 and TRBJ1-1; unclear D gene. V lost 3 bases, J lost 0 bases, and 12 bases lay in between. The germline V gene encodes CDR1 SGHDT and CDR2 YYEEEE. CDR3 length: 15 amino acids. The CDR3: CASSSTRAMNTEAFF. In DNA, the CDR3 is TGTGCCAGCAGCTCGACGCGGGCCATGAACACTGAAGCTTTCTTT.

The chain uses TRBV6-6 and TRBJ2-1; 9 bases fit TRBD1. The trim removed 2 bases at V and 7 bases at J, leaving 6 bases unmatched. The CDR3 consists of 15 residues. CDR1 is MNHNY, CDR2 SVGAGI, per germline (reference sequence). The CDR3 DNA follows: TGTGCCAGCAGTTACGGGGGACAGGGCAGTAATGAGCAGTTCTTC. Translating gives CASSYGGQGSNEQFF.

The rearrangement links TRBV11-1 to TRBJ2-7; no definite D call. This CDR3 spans 15 amino acids. Germline CDR1 is SGHAT and CDR2 is FQDESV (reference sequence). Trimming removed 2 bases at V and 6 bases at J, with 17 bases between. This chain's CDR3 is CASSLSVVPGFEQYF. The DNA for the CDR3 is TGTGCCAGCAGCTTATCGGTCGTCCCTGGGTTCGAGCAGTACTTC.

This clone occurred a few times. The chain couples TRBV4-1 to TRBJ1-4; D is undetermined. Per germline, CDR1 MGHRA and CDR2 YSYEKL. V lost 0 bases, J lost 7 bases, and 9 bases lay in between. CDR3 length: 14 amino acids. The CDR3, as DNA: TGCGCCAGCAGCCAAGAGGAGTGGACTGAAAAACTGTTTTTT. It codes for CASSQEEWTEKLFF.

The V and J genes are TRBV2 and TRBJ2-1; 10 bases are a match to TRBD2. The CDR3 consists of 13 residues. Germline V gene lookup returns CDR1 SNHLY and CDR2 FYNNEI. V shed 8 bases and J 7 bases; nucleotides not matched to a gene: 5. The CDR3 nucleotides are TGTGCCAGCGCTAGCGGGAGTCCGAATGAGCAGTTCTTC. Its translation: CASASGSPNEQFF.

The chain links TRBV7-2 to TRBJ1-6; no definite D call. CDR1 SGHTA and CDR2 FQGNSA come from the germline V gene. The CDR3 spans 13 residues. V shed 3 bases and J shed 10 bases, with 10 bases lying between them. The CDR3, as DNA: TGTGCCAGCAGCTTCTCGTTACTCTCACCCCTCCACTTT. Translated, it gives CASSFSLLSPLHF. Using reference TRBV7-2 and TRBJ1-6 for the parts outside the CDR3, the full variable domain is GAGVSQSPSNKVTEKGKDVELRCDPISGHTALYWYRQSLGQGLEFLIYFQGNSAPDKSGLPSDRFSAERTGGSVSTLTIQRTQQEDSAVYLCASSFSLLSPLHFGNGTRLTVT.

V is TRBV7-2 and J is TRBJ1-5, with no clear D. Trimming stripped 5 bases from V and 1 base from J, with 12 bases between. Germline-derived CDR1 and CDR2 are SGHTA and FQGNSA. CDR3 length: 15 residues. Written as DNA, the CDR3 is TGTGCCAGCAGCCTGACCGGGAGGAGCAATCAGCCCCAGCATTTT. Protein sequence: CASSLTGRSNQPQHF.

The chain uses TRBV6-5 and TRBJ2-3, with D hard to call. V was clipped by 0 bases and J by 3 bases, with 10 bases between them. The CDR3 contains 15 residues. CDR1 is MNHEY, CDR2 SVGAGI, per germline. CDR3 residues: CASSYSRGMTDTQYF. In DNA form, the CDR3 reads TGTGCCAGCAGTTACTCGCGTGGGATGACAGATACGCAGTATTTT.

The chain carries TRBV4-2 and TRBJ1-5; TRBD1 aligns across 7 bases. This CDR3 has 16 residues. The junction had 3 bases not matched to a gene; V was cut back by 0 bases and J by 1 base. Germline V gives CDR1 LGHNA, CDR2 YNFKEQ. The CDR3 protein is CASSQESGQSNQPQHF. CDR3 nucleotides: TGTGCCAGCAGCCAAGAGTCGGGACAGAGCAATCAGCCCCAGCATTTT.

The chain couples TRBV5-6 to TRBJ2-7; D is perhaps TRBD1 (5 bases). CDR1 and CDR2 (germline): SGHDT, YYEEEE. V lost 1 base, J lost 2 bases, and 7 bases lay in between. CDR3 length: 13 amino acids. CDR3 nucleotides: TGTGCCAGCAGCTTGAAGGGGACCTACGAGCAGTACTTC. Residues: CASSLKGTYEQYF. Full variable domain (missing parts from reference TRBV5-6 and TRBJ2-7): DAGVTQSPTHLIKTRGQQVTLRCSPKSGHDTVSWYQQALGQGPQFIFQYYEEEERQRGNFPDRFSGHQFPNYSSELNVNALLLGDSALYLCASSLKGTYEQYFGPGTRLTVT.

The V call is TRBV9, the J call TRBJ2-1, with D uncertain. V was cut by 1 base and J by 10 bases, with 9 bases left in between. The CDR3 totals 12 residues. Germline lookup yields CDR1 SGDLS and CDR2 YYNGEE. The DNA for the CDR3 is TGTGCCAGCAGCGTACCGTTAGGGGAGCAGTTCTTC. Translated, it gives CASSVPLGEQFF.

V and J are TRBV5-1 and TRBJ1-3; TRBD1 is a possible D gene (5 bases). This CDR3 comprises 14 residues. Between the trimmed V and J ends, which lost 4 bases and 0 bases, there was a span of 8 bases. CDR1 is SGHRS, CDR2 YFSETQ, per germline. The CDR3 loop reads CASSRGSSGNTIYF. The CDR3 DNA is TGCGCCAGCAGCAGGGGTTCCTCTGGAAACACCATATATTTT.

The V gene is TRBV7-2, the J gene TRBJ2-5, with a tentative D call TRBD2 (6 bases). This CDR3 is 15 amino acids long. The germline gives CDR1 SGHTA, CDR2 FQGNSA. V lost 0 bases and J 6 bases, leaving 14 bases between the germline ends. CDR3 bases: TGTGCCAGCAGCTTAGCGCTCGCGGGCGGGAAGACCCAGTACTTC. It specifies CASSLALAGGKTQYF.

A remark on this clone: The same CDR3 also results from other DNA sequences found in this sample. The V and J genes are TRBV9 and TRBJ1-2; D uncertain. Trimming cost V 0 bases and J 6 bases, with 6 bases left between them. The CDR3 loop spans 12 amino acids. Looked up from germline, CDR1 is SGDLS and CDR2 is YYNGEE. CDR3 sequence: CASSVDGDGYTF. The CDR3, as DNA: TGTGCCAGCAGCGTAGATGGTGATGGCTACACCTTC.

J is TRBJ2-1 and V is TRBV5-5; weak D call: TRBD1 (5 bases). V lost 5 bases and J lost 3, with 9 bases in between. The germline gives CDR1 SGHKS, CDR2 YYEKEE (reference sequence). The CDR3 runs 13 residues. The CDR3 bases are TGTGCCAGCAGACTTGACAGCTACAATGAGCAGTTCTTC. This sequence encodes CASRLDSYNEQFF. The full variable domain, completed using reference TRBV5-5 and TRBJ2-1, is DAGVTQSPTHLIKTRGQQVTLRCSPISGHKSVSWYQQVLGQGPQFIFQYYEKEERGRGNFPDRFSARQFPNYSSELNVNALLLGDSALYLCASRLDSYNEQFFGPGTRLTVL.

This chain connects TRBV9 to TRBJ2-1; D assignment may be TRBD1 or TRBD2 (6 bases each). V lost 3 bases and J lost 3, with 16 bases in between. The CDR3 totals 16 residues. CDR1 and CDR2 (germline): SGDLS, YYNGEE. The CDR3 loop reads CASSGGLGGVYNEQFF. The CDR3 nucleotides are TGTGCCAGCAGCGGGGGGCTGGGGGGTGTCTACAATGAGCAGTTCTTC.

This clone appeared once. V gene TRBV10-3 combines with J gene TRBJ2-6; D not certain. Germline CDR1 and CDR2: ENHRY and SYGVKD. V was pared by 6 bases and J by 0 bases, with 12 bases between. The CDR3 spans 16 residues. The CDR3 protein is CAISEDAGSGANVLTF. The CDR3 nucleotides read TGTGCCATCAGCGAGGACGCTGGCTCTGGGGCCAACGTCCTGACTTTC.

V usage is TRBV5-4 and J usage is TRBJ2-3, with D tentatively TRBD2 (5 bases). The CDR3 is made up of 14 amino acids. Germline V gives CDR1 SGHNT, CDR2 YYREEE (reference sequence). Trimming took off 3 bases at V and 1 base at J, with 9 bases between the two ends. The chain's CDR3 is CASSSGLGTDTQYF. CDR3 sequence (DNA): TGTGCCAGCAGCTCAGGACTGGGCACAGATACGCAGTATTTT.

This chain connects TRBV28 to TRBJ1-5; D is possibly TRBD1 (6 bases). The CDR3 is 15 residues long. Trimming stripped 3 bases from V and 6 bases from J, with 15 bases between. Germline assignment: CDR1 MDHEN and CDR2 SYDVKM. The CDR3 sequence is CASSFRGGVAQPQHF. CDR3 DNA: TGTGCCAGCAGTTTCAGGGGAGGGGTGGCTCAGCCCCAGCATTTT.

This clone was seen many times. This chain uses TRBV19 with TRBJ2-5, with D perhaps matching TRBD1 (7 bases). The V gene lost 6 bases and the J gene lost 2 bases, with 25 bases spanning the gap. Germline V gene sequence: CDR1 LNHDA, CDR2 SQIVND (reference sequence). The CDR3 totals 18 residues. The CDR3 coding sequence is TGTGCCAGTAGAAAAGACCCGTCAGGGGGGAACCCTCAAGAGACCCAGTACTTC. Its protein is CASRKDPSGGNPQETQYF.